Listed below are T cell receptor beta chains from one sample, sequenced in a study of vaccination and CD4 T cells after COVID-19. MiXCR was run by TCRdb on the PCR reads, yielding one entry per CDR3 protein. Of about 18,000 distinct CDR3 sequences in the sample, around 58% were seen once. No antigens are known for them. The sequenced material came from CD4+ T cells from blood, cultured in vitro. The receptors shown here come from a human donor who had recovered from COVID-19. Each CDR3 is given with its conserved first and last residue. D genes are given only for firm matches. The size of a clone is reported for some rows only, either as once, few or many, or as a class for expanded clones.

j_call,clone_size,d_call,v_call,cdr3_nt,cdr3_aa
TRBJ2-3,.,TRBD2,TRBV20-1,TGCAGTGCCCGGGTAGGACTAGGCACAGATACGCAGTATTTT,CSARVGLGTDTQYF
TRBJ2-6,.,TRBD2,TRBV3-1,TGTGCCAGCAGCCCCCCAGAGTGGTCAGCGGGAGTTGGGGCCAACGTCCTGACTTTC,CASSPPEWSAGVGANVLTF
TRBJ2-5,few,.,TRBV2,TGTGCCAGCAGTGTAACAGCGGAACAAGAGACCCAGTACTTC,CASSVTAEQETQYF
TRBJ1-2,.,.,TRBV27,TGTGCCAGCAGTTTCAATAGGGGGGTGGGCTCCACCTTC,CASSFNRGVGSTF
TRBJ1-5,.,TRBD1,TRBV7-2,TGTGCCAGCAGCTTAGCCAGGGGGAACAATCAGCCCCAGCATTTT,CASSLARGNNQPQHF
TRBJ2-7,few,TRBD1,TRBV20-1,TGCAGTGCTAGTCACTCCGGGACAGGGCGCTACGAGCAGTACTTC,CSASHSGTGRYEQYF
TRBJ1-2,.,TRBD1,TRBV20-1,TGCAGTGCTAGAGAATTCGACAGGGATCCCCTACTTGCTGGCTACACCTTC,CSAREFDRDPLLAGYTF
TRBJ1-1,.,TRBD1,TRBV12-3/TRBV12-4,TGTGCCAGCAGTTTCTCCGACAGGGGGCAAGCTTTCTTT,CASSFSDRGQAFF
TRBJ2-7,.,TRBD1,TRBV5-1,TGCGCCAGCAGCTTTCTCACCGGGACAGGGACCTACGAGCAGTACTTC,CASSFLTGTGTYEQYF
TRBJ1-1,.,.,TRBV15,TGTGCCACCAGCGGAAGGATAACTGAAGCTTTCTTT,CATSGRITEAFF
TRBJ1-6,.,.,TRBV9,TGTGCCAGCAGCGTAGGGGGACGGGGAGGTTCACCCCTCCACTTT,CASSVGGRGGSPLHF
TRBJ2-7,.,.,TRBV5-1,TGCGCCAGCAGCTCCGGGACTCCCTCTTACGAGCAGTACTTC,CASSSGTPSYEQYF
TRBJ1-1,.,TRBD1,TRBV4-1,TGCGCCAGCAGCCAACTAACAGGGGGCCGGAACACTGAAGCTTTCTTT,CASSQLTGGRNTEAFF
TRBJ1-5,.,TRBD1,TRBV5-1,TGCGCCAGCAGCTCCGGGACAGGGAGCCAGCCCCAGCATTTT,CASSSGTGSQPQHF
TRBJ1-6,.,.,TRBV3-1,TGTGCCAGCAGCCAAGGGGCGGTCCATTCACCCCTCCACTTT,CASSQGAVHSPLHF
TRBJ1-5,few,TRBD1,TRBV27,TGTGCCAGCAGTTTATACAGGGGAGGACCTCAGCCCCAGCATTTT,CASSLYRGGPQPQHF
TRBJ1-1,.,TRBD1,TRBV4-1,TGCGCCAGCAGCCAAGTTCCGTTACAGGGGGGGTACACTGAAGCTTTCTTT,CASSQVPLQGGYTEAFF
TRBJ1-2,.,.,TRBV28,TGTGCCAGCAGCCACCGACAGGAAAATGGCTACACCTTC,CASSHRQENGYTF
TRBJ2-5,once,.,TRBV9,TGTGCCAGCAGCGTAGTCAGTCAAGAGACCCAGTACTTC,CASSVVSQETQYF
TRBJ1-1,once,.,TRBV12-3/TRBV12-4,TGTGCCAGCAGTCCTTGGGGTGTTCCGGGCTCTGAAGCTTTCTTT,CASSPWGVPGSEAFF
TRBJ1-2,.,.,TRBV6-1,TGTGCCACCTCCCCTGTCCCGGGACAAAGTTTTCGAATTTATGGCTACACCTTC,CATSPVPGQSFRIYGYTF
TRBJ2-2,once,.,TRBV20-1,TGCAGTGCTCTGCTGGGGGGCTCCACCGGGGAGCTGTTTTTT,CSALLGGSTGELFF
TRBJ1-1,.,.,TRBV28,TGTGCCAGCCTCGACAGTCACACTGAAGCTTTCTTT,CASLDSHTEAFF
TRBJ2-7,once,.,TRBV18,TGTGCCAGCTCATCGCTACGGGGACGAATCTCCTACGAGCAGTACTTC,CASSSLRGRISYEQYF
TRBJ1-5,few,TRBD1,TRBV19,TGTGCCAGTAGCATCAGGGGACAGGGAGGTCAGCCCCAGCATTTT,CASSIRGQGGQPQHF
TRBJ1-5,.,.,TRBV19,TGTGCCAGTAGTTCGACCGGGGTGCGTAGCAATCAGCCCCAGCATTTT,CASSSTGVRSNQPQHF
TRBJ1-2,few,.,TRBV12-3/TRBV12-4,TGTGCCAGCAGACTTTCCGCAGGGGACCTCTATGGCTACACCTTC,CASRLSAGDLYGYTF
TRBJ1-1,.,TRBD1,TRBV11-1,TGTGCCAGCAGCTTTCGACAGGGGAACACTGAAGCTTTCTTT,CASSFRQGNTEAFF
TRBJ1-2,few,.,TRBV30,TGTGCCTGGAGCCCCTCAGGGTATGGCTACACCTTC,CAWSPSGYGYTF
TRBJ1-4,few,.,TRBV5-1,TGTGCCAGCAGCCGCTTGGAGAGTAATGAAAAACTGTTTTTT,CASSRLESNEKLFF
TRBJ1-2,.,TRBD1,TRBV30,TGTGCCCGCGAGAGGACAGGCCTCTATGGCTACACCTTC,CARERTGLYGYTF
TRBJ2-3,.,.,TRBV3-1,TGTGCCAGCAGCCCTTGGGTGGGGGATGATACGCAGTATTTT,CASSPWVGDDTQYF
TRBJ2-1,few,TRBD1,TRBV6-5,TGTGCCAGCAGTTTCTCGGACAGGCAGCCCTACAATGAGCAGTTCTTC,CASSFSDRQPYNEQFF
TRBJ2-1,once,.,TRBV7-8,TGTGCCAGCAGCTTTCAGGCTTACAATGAGCAGTTCTTC,CASSFQAYNEQFF
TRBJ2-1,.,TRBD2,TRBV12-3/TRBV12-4,TGTGCCAGCAGCTCATGGGCAGCGGGAGGGCGTCACAATGAGCAGTTCTTC,CASSSWAAGGRHNEQFF
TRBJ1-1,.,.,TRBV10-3,TGTGCCATCAGTGAGGGGGGTTCAGGGTACACTGAAGCTTTCTTT,CAISEGGSGYTEAFF
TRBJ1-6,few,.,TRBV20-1,TGCAGTGCTAGAGGACGTTATAATTCACCCCTCCACTTT,CSARGRYNSPLHF
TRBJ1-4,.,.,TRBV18,TGTGCCAGCTCGGGGACGGATGAAAAACTGTTTTTT,CASSGTDEKLFF
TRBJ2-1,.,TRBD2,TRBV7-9,TGTGCCAGCAGCTTACCCTTTAGACTAGCGGGTTCGTACAATGAGCAGTTCTTC,CASSLPFRLAGSYNEQFF
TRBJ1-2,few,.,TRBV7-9,TGTGCCAGCAGGTTACAGGCGTCCTATGGCTACACCTTC,CASRLQASYGYTF
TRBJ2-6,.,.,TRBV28,TGTGCCAGCAGTCCCCTCAAGGGCAAGTCGTACTCTGGGGCCAACGTCCTGACTTTC,CASSPLKGKSYSGANVLTF
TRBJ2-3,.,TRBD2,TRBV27,TGTGCCAGCAGTTCGCTCTACTTAGCGGGAATCACAGATACGCAGTATTTT,CASSSLYLAGITDTQYF
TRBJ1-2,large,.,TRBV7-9,TGTGCCAGCAGCCCCGCGGCAGGGGATTATAGCGGCTACACCTTC,CASSPAAGDYSGYTF
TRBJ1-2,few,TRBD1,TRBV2,TGTGCCAGCAGTTACAGGGGAATTGCTGCCTATGGCTACACCTTC,CASSYRGIAAYGYTF
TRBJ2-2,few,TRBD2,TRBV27,TGTGCCAGCAGCCCACTAGCGGGAGACACCGGGGAGCTGTTTTTT,CASSPLAGDTGELFF
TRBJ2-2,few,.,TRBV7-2,TGTGCCAGCAGCTTAGTAGGGGAGCTGTTTTTT,CASSLVGELFF